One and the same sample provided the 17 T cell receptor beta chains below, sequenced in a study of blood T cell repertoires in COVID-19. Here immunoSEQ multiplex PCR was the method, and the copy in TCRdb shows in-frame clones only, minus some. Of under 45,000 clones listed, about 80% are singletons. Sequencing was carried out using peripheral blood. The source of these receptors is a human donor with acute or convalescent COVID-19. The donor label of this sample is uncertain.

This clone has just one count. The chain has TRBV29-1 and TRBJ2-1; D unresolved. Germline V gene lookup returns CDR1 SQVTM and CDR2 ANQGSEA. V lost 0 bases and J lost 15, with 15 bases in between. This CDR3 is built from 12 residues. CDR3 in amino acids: CSVEERGTSMFF. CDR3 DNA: TGCAGCGTTGAAGAACGCGGAACAAGCATGTTCTTC.

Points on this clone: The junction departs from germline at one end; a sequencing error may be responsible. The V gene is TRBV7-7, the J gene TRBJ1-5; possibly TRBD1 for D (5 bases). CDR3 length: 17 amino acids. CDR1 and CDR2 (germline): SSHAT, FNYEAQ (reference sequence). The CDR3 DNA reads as TGTGCTAGCAGCTCCCTATCAGGGACTAGGAGCAATCAGCCCCAGCATTTT. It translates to CASSSLSGTRSNQPQHF.

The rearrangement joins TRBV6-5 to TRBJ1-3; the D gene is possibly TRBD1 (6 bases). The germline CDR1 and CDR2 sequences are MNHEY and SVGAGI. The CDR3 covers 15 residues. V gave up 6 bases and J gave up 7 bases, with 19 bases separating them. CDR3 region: CASRLGQTLGNTIYF. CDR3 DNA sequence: TGTGCCAGCAGGCTAGGACAGACGCTCGGGAACACCATATATTTT.

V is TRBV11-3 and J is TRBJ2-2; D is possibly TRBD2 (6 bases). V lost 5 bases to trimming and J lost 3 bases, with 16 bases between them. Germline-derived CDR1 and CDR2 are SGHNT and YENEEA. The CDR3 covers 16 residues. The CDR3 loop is CASSRSGPGDTGELFF. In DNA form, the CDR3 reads TGTGCCAGCAGCCGTAGCGGCCCCGGGGACACCGGGGAGCTGTTTTTT.

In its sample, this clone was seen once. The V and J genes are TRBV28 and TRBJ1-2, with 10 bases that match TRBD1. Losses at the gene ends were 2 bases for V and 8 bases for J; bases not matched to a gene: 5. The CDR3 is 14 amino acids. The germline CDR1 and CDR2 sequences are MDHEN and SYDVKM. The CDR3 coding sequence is TGTGCCAGCAGTTTACCGGGACAGGGGCGGGGCTACACCTTC. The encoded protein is CASSLPGQGRGYTF.

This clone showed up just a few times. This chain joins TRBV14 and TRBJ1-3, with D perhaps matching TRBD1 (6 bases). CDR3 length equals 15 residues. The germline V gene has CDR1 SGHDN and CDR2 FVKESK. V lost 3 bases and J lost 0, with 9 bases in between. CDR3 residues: CASSQNRVSGNTIYF. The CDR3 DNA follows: TGTGCCAGCAGCCAGAACAGGGTCTCTGGAAACACCATATATTTT.

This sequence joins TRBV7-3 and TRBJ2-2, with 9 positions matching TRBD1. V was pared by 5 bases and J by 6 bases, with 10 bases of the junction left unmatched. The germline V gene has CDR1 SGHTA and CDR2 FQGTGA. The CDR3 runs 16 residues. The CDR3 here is CASSPRTGVGPGELFF. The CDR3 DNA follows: TGTGCCAGCAGCCCGCGGACAGGGGTGGGTCCCGGGGAGCTGTTTTTT.

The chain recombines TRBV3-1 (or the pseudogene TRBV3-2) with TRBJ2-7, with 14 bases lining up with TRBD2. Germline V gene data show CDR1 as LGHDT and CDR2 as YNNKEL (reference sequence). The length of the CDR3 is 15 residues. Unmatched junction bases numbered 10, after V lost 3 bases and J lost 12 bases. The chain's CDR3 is CASSHRSGLAGVWYF. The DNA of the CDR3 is TGTGCCAGCAGCCACCGGTCGGGACTAGCGGGAGTGTGGTACTTC.

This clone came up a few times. The CDR3 region has the DNA TGTGCCAGCAGCGTCGGGGGGCGCGGAAATCAGCCCCAGCATTTT. Protein: CASSVGGRGNQPQHF. The genes are TRBV9 and TRBJ1-5; possibly TRBD1 for D (6 bases). V lost 2 bases to trimming and J lost 4 bases, with 13 bases between them. Germline V gene lookup returns CDR1 SGDLS and CDR2 YYNGEE. There are 15 residues in the CDR3. The variable domain in full, completed from reference TRBV9 and TRBJ1-5, reads DSGVTQTPKHLITATGQRVTLRCSPRSGDLSVYWYQQSLDQGLQFLIQYYNGEERAKGNILERFSAQQFPDLHSELNLSSLELGDSALYFCASSVGGRGNQPQHFGDGTRLSIL.

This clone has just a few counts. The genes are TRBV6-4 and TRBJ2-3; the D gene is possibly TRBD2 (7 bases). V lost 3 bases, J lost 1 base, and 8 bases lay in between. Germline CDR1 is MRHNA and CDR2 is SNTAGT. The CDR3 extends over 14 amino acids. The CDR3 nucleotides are TGTGCCAGCAGTGAAGGGGGGGGCACAGATACGCAGTATTTT. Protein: CASSEGGGTDTQYF.

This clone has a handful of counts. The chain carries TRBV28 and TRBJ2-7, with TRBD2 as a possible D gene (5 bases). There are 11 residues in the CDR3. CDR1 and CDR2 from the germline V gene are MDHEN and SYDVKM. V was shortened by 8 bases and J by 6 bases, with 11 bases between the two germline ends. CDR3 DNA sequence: TGTGCCAGCGGGAGATCTAGCGAGCAGTACTTC. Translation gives CASGRSSEQYF.

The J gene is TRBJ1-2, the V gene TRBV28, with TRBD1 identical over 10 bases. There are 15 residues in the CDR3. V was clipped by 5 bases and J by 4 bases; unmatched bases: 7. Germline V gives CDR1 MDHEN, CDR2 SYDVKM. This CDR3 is CASSGAGTGVYGYTF. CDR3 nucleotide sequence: TGTGCCAGCAGTGGTGCCGGGACAGGGGTCTATGGCTACACCTTC.

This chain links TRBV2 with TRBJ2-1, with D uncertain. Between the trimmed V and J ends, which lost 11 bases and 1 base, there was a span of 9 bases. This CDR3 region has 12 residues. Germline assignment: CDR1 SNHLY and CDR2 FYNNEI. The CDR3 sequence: CACLRSYNEQFF. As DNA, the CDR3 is TGTGCCTGCCTTCGGTCCTACAATGAGCAGTTCTTC.

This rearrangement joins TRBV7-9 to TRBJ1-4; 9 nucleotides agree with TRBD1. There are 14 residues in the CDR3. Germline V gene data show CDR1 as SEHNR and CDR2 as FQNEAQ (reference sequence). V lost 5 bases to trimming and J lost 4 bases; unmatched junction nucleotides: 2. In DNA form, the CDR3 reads TGTGCCAGCAGCCCGGACAGGGGTAATGAAAAACTGTTTTTT. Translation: CASSPDRGNEKLFF.

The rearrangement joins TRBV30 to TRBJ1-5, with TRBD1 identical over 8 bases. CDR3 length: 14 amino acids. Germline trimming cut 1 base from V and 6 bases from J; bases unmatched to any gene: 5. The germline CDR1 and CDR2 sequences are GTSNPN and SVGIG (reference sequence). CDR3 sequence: CAWSEGQAGQPQHF. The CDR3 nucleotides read TGTGCCTGGAGTGAGGGACAGGCAGGTCAGCCCCAGCATTTT. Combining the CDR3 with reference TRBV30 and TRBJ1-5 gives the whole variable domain SQTIHQWPATLVQPVGSPLSLECTVEGTSNPNLYWYRQAAGRGLQLLFYSVGIGQISSEVPQNLSASRPQDRQFILSSKKLLLSDSGFYLCAWSEGQAGQPQHFGDGTRLSIL.

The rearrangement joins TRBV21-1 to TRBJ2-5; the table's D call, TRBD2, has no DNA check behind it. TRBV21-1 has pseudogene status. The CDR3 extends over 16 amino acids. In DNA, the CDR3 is TGTGCCAGCAGCTCCGGAGGGCTAGCGGGGATCAGGACCCAGTACTTC. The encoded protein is CASSSGGLAGIRTQYF.

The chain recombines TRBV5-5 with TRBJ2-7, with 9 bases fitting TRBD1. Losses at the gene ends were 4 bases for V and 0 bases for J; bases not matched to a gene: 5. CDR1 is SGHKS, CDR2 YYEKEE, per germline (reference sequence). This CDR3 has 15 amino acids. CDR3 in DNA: TGTGCCAGCAGCCAAGGGACAGGGCTCTCCTACGAGCAGTACTTC. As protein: CASSQGTGLSYEQYF. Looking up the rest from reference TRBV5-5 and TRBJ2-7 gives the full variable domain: DAGVTQSPTHLIKTRGQQVTLRCSPISGHKSVSWYQQVLGQGPQFIFQYYEKEERGRGNFPDRFSARQFPNYSSELNVNALLLGDSALYLCASSQGTGLSYEQYFGPGTRLTVT.